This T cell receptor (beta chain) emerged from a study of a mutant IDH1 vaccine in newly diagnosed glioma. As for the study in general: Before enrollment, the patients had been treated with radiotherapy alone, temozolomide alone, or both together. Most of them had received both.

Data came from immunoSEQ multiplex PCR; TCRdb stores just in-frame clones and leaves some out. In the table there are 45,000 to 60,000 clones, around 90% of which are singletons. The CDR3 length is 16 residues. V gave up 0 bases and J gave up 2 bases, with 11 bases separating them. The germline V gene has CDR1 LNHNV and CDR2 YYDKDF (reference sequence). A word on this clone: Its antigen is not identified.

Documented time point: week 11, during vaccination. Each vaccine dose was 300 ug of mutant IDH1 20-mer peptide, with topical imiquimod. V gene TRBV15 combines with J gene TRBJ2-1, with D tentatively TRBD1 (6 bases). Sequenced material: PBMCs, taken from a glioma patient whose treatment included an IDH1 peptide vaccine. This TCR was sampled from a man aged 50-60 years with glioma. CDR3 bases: TGTGCCACCAGCAGAGAAGGGGGTTCGGCCTACAATGAGCAGTTCTTC. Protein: CATSREGGSAYNEQFF.